Each of the 20 T cell receptor beta chains below was sequenced from the same sample in a study of synovial regulatory T cells in juvenile arthritis (dated by TCRdb to between 2014 and 2017). Libraries were made using the immunoSEQ multiplex PCR assay. TCRdb carries this immuneACCESS record with in-frame sequences only. Its versions omit some clonotypes, under half of them owing to an unresolved V gene in the studies checked, with the rest unexplained. The table of this sample itemizes 9,000 to 10,000 clones. About 0.7% of the sample is in the top ten clones. The material sequenced was Treg cells from blood. The cell subset or site label for this specimen denotes: remaining (HLA-DR-negative) circulating blood Treg cells. These receptors originate from a donor aged 2-35 years with juvenile idiopathic arthritis.

The V call is TRBV19, the J call TRBJ2-1; there is no DNA to check the TCRdb D call of TRBD1. The CDR3 is 14 residues long. Nucleotide data are not available. CDR1 is LNHDA, CDR2 SQIVND, per germline (reference sequence). Here the CDR3 reads CASSSGQAYNEQFF.

V gene TRBV19 combines with J gene TRBJ2-7; TCRdb calls TRBD1, which cannot be checked without DNA. Germline V CDR1 and CDR2: LNHDA, SQIVND (reference sequence). The CDR3 is 16 amino acids. A DNA sequence was not provided. The CDR3 loop is CASSWSGTGGPYEQYF.

The CDR3 loop is CASSTGASTDTQYF. The V call is TRBV9, the J call TRBJ2-3. The CDR3 sequence is 14 residues long. No DNA has been recorded. Germline assignment: CDR1 SGDLS and CDR2 YYNGEE.

This sequence joins TRBV5-5 and TRBJ1-6; TCRdb's D call, TRBD1, is unchecked because there is no DNA. Germline V gene sequence: CDR1 SGHKS, CDR2 YYEKEE (reference sequence). This CDR3 has 15 residues. A DNA sequence was not provided. This CDR3 is CASSSQDRVNSPLHF.

CDR3: CAIGLRTGAFEQYF. The chain uses TRBV10-3 and TRBJ2-7; the D call of TRBD1 rests on TCRdb alone, since no DNA is present to check it. CDR1 and CDR2 (germline): ENHRY, SYGVKD. The CDR3 consists of 14 residues. Only the protein sequence is given.

The chain employs TRBV19 and TRBJ2-7; TCRdb designates TRBD2, a call that cannot be tested without DNA. This CDR3 spans 14 amino acids. The nucleotide record is missing. Germline V gene sequence: CDR1 LNHDA, CDR2 SQIVND (reference sequence). The chain's CDR3 is CASSSRLSSYEQYF.

The rearrangement joins TRBV19 to TRBJ2-7; there is no DNA to check the TCRdb D call of TRBD1. CDR1 is LNHDA, CDR2 SQIVND, per germline (reference sequence). The CDR3 totals 14 residues. Nucleotide data are not available. This chain's CDR3 is CASSPLTDSYEQYF.

V is TRBV20-1 and J is TRBJ1-3. This CDR3 region has 11 residues. Only the protein is on record. The germline V gene encodes CDR1 DFQATT and CDR2 SNEGSKA (reference sequence). The CDR3 protein is CSARDRNTIYF.

This chain joins TRBV7-2 and TRBJ1-6. The germline gives CDR1 SGHTA, CDR2 FQGNSA. The CDR3 length is 14 residues. The protein alone is recorded here. CDR3: CASSSPLDGSPLHF.

The chain carries TRBV5-1 and TRBJ2-7; checking the TCRdb D call of TRBD1 is not possible without DNA. The CDR3 loop spans 12 amino acids. No DNA is given. Germline loops: CDR1 SGHRS, CDR2 YFSETQ. The CDR3 sequence: CASSPGHIEQYF.

The chain joins TRBV18 to TRBJ1-1; the TCRdb D gene call, TRBD1, has no DNA to confirm it. Germline V lookup: CDR1 KGHSH, CDR2 LQKENI. There are 16 residues in the CDR3. No DNA appears here. The CDR3 region is CASSPLLGTVNTEAFF. Full variable domain (remainder filled in from reference TRBV18 and TRBJ1-1): NAGVMQNPRHLVRRRGQEARLRCSPMKGHSHVYWYRQLPEEGLKFMVYLQKENIIDESGMPKERFSAEFPKEGPSILRIQQVVRGDSAAYFCASSPLLGTVNTEAFFGQGTRLTVV.

The CDR3 sequence: CASSWTSGVSYEQYF. The chain is built from TRBV6-5 and TRBJ2-7; the D gene TCRdb calls, TRBD2, cannot be checked with no DNA. CDR3 length: 15 amino acids. DNA for this receptor is not on file. Germline V gene data show CDR1 as MNHEY and CDR2 as SVGAGI.

The chain has TRBV6-6 and TRBJ1-1. This CDR3 is 15 amino acids long. The nucleotide record is missing. Per the germline V gene, CDR1 is MNHNY and CDR2 is SVGAGI (reference sequence). The CDR3 sequence is CASSYLLGEDTEAFF.

V usage is TRBV10-3 and J usage is TRBJ2-1; the D call of TRBD2 rests on TCRdb alone, since no DNA is present to check it. Germline CDR1 reads ENHRY; CDR2 reads SYGVKD. This CDR3 contains 12 residues. DNA is not on record. CDR3 amino acids: CATRGDYNEQFF.

The chain carries TRBV7-6 and TRBJ2-7; the D call of TRBD2 rests on TCRdb alone, since no DNA is present to check it. CDR3 size: 15 residues. This entry has no DNA. The V gene's germline CDR1 is SGHVS and CDR2 FNYEAQ. The CDR3: CASSREGRSLYEQYF.

The chain uses TRBV19 and TRBJ1-1. There are 14 residues in the CDR3. Only the protein is available. Germline lookup yields CDR1 LNHDA and CDR2 SQIVND (reference sequence). The CDR3: CASSIREGATEAFF.

The rearrangement uses TRBV11-1 and TRBJ1-2. Germline V CDR1 and CDR2: SGHAT, FQDESV (reference sequence). This CDR3 has 12 amino acids. The nucleotide record is missing. CDR3 region: CASSLEDYGYTF.

This clone is called medium-sized based on its frequency. The rearrangement links TRBV15 to TRBJ1-2. The CDR3 has 13 amino acids. A DNA sequence was not provided. Per germline, CDR1 LNHNV and CDR2 YYDKDF (reference sequence). CDR3 region: CATSRVSDYGYTF. The variable domain in full, completed from reference TRBV15 and TRBJ1-2, reads DAMVIQNPRYQVTQFGKPVTLSCSQTLNHNVMYWYQQKSSQAPKLLFHYYDKDFNNEADTPDNFQSRRPNTSFCFLDIRSPGLGDTAMYLCATSRVSDYGYTFGSGTRLTVV.

V usage is TRBV16 and J usage is TRBJ1-2. Germline V gene sequence: CDR1 KGHSY, CDR2 FQNENV. The CDR3 is made up of 14 amino acids. No DNA is listed. This chain's CDR3 is CASSRMGGADGYTF.

J is TRBJ2-2 and V is TRBV4-2; as DNA is missing, the TRBD1 call by TCRdb cannot be tested. The CDR3 consists of 16 residues. DNA is not recorded here. Looked up from germline, CDR1 is LGHNA and CDR2 is YNFKEQ. CDR3 region: CASSHSRTVTTGELFF.